This paragraph reports one TCR beta chain. Generated by immunoSEQ multiplex PCR, the TCRdb table keeps only in-frame clones and is missing some. The sample gives fewer than 350,000 clones, roughly nine tenths of which show up once; approximately 5% is in the top ten. Trimming removed 1 base from V and 4 bases from J, with 14 bases in between. The CDR3 has 16 residues. CDR1 LGHDT and CDR2 YNNKEL come from the germline V gene (reference sequence). The record originates from a study of blood T cell repertoires in COVID-19. Participants spanned ages roughly 18 to 95 years and resided in roughly 22 US areas.

The chain recombines TRBV3-1 (or the pseudogene TRBV3-2) with TRBJ2-1; weak D call: TRBD2 (6 bases). Source material: PBMCs or T cells enriched from blood (not recorded which). This clonotype originated in a man aged 55 to 70 who had recovered from COVID-19. Here the CDR3 DNA reads TGTGCCAGCAGCCAAGTCTCAGCGGGTGCTTACAATGAGCAGTTCTTC. Its protein is CASSQVSAGAYNEQFF.